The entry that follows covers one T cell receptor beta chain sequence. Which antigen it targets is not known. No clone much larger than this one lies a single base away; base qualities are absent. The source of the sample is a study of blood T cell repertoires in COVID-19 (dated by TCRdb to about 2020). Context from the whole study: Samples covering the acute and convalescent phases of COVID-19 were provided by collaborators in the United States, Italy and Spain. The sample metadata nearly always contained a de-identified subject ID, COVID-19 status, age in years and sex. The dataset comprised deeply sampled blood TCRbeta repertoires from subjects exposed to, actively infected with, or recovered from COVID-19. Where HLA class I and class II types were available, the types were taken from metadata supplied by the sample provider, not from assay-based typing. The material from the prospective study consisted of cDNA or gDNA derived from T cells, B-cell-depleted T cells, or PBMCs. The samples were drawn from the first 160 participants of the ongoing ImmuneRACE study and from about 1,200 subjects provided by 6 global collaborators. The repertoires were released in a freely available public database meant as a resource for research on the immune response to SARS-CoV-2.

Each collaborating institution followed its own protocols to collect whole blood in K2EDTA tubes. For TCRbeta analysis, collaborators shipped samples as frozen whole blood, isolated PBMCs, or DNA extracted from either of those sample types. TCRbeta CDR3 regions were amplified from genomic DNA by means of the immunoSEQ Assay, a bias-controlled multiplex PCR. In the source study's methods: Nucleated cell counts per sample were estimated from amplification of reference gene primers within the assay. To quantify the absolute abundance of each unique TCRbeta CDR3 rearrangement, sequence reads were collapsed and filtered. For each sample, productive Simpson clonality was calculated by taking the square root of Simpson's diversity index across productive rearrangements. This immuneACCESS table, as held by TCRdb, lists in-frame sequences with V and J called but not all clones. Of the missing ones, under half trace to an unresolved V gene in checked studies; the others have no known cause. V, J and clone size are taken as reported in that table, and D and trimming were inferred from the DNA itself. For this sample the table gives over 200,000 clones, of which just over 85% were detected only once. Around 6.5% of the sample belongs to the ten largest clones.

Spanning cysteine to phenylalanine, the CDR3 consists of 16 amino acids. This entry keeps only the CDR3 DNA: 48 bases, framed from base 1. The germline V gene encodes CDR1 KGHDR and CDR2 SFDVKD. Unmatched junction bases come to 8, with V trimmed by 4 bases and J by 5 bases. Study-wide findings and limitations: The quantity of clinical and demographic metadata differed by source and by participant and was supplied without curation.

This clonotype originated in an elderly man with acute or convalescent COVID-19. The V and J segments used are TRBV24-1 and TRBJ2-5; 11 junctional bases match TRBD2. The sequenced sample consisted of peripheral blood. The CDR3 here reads CATSESRTSGLETQYF. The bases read TGTGCCACCAGTGAGAGCCGGACTAGCGGGTTGGAGACCCAGTACTTC.